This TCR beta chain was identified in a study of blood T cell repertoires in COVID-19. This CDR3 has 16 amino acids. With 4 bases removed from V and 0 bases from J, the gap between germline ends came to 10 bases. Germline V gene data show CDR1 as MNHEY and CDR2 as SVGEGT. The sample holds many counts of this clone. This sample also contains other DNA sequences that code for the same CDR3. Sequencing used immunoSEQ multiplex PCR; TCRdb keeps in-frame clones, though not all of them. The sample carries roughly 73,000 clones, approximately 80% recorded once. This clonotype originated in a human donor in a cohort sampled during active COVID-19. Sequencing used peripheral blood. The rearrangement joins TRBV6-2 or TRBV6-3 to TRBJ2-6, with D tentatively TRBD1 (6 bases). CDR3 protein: CASSSGTTSGANVLTF. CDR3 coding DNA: TGTGCCAGCAGTTCCGGGACAACCTCTGGGGCCAACGTCCTGACTTTC.